A selection of T cell receptor beta chains follows, all from one sample in a study of cytomegalovirus exposure and HLA in healthy donors. Libraries were prepared by immunoSEQ multiplex PCR; TCRdb keeps only in-frame clonotypes and omits some of them. In the table there are around 71,000 clones, about 94% of which are singletons. Sequencing input: PBMCs. The receptors stem from a man in his late teens or twenties in good health and CMV-seropositive. Both conserved end residues are part of each CDR3. Each record gives: J gene, V gene, D gene, clone size, CDR3 protein, CDR3 DNA. D genes are given only for firm matches. Size tells how often a clone was seen (once, few, many) or the class of an expanded clone, and some rows leave it out.

TRBJ2-1,TRBV6-1,TRBD2,-,CASSESQFSGGSYNEQFF,TGTGCCAGCAGTGAATCCCAGTTTAGCGGGGGCTCCTACAATGAGCAGTTCTTC
TRBJ1-1,TRBV11-3,-,-,CASSTTGKDTEAFF,TGTGCCAGCAGCACAACAGGGAAGGACACTGAAGCTTTCTTT
TRBJ2-1,TRBV7-9,TRBD2,-,CASSLREGSSYNEQFF,TGTGCCAGCAGCTTAAGGGAGGGGAGCAGCTACAATGAGCAGTTCTTC
TRBJ1-3,TRBV7-2,-,-,CASSLSGGQGNTIYF,TGTGCCAGCAGCTTATCGGGGGGCCAAGGAAACACCATATATTTT
TRBJ1-2,TRBV19,-,-,CATRGQHYGYTF,TGTGCCACCAGGGGACAACACTATGGCTACACCTTC
TRBJ1-4,TRBV7-9,TRBD1,-,CASSLDRGNEKLFF,TGTGCCAGCAGCCTAGACAGGGGTAATGAAAAACTGTTTTTT
TRBJ2-7,TRBV9,TRBD2,-,CASSASGRAYEQYF,TGTGCCAGCAGCGCGAGCGGGAGGGCCTACGAGCAGTACTTC
TRBJ2-1,TRBV25-1,TRBD2,-,CASSLLAGVPNEQFF,TGTGCCAGCAGCCTACTAGCGGGAGTTCCCAATGAGCAGTTCTTC
TRBJ1-5,TRBV2,TRBD1,-,CASSGTGGDQPQHF,TGTGCCAGCAGTGGAACAGGGGGCGATCAGCCCCAGCATTTT
TRBJ2-5,TRBV5-1,-,-,CASSLGPDIQETQYF,TGCGCCAGCAGCTTAGGCCCGGACATCCAAGAGACCCAGTACTTC
TRBJ2-3,TRBV2,-,few,CASSTGFSTDTQYF,TGTGCCAGCAGTACAGGGTTTAGCACAGATACGCAGTATTTT
TRBJ1-5,TRBV27,-,-,CASSPVTGHGNQPQHF,TGTGCCAGCAGCCCGGTGACGGGACACGGCAATCAGCCCCAGCATTTT
TRBJ2-3,TRBV28,-,-,CASSLPTAGGSTDTQYF,TGTGCCAGCAGTTTGCCTACGGCAGGGGGGAGCACAGATACGCAGTATTTT
TRBJ2-7,TRBV6-5,-,-,CASSYSYSSYEQYF,TGTGCCAGCAGTTACTCATACAGCTCCTACGAGCAGTACTTC
TRBJ2-5,TRBV5-1,-,-,CASSLRTVQQTQYF,TGCGCCAGCAGCTTGAGGACAGTGCAACAGACCCAGTACTTC
TRBJ2-1,TRBV27,TRBD2,-,CASSILAGNDNEQFF,TGTGCCAGCAGTATACTAGCGGGGAATGACAATGAGCAGTTCTTC
TRBJ2-6,TRBV19,-,-,CASSITRSGANVLTF,TGTGCCAGTAGTATAACCCGGTCTGGGGCCAACGTCCTGACTTTC
TRBJ2-3,TRBV10-3,TRBD2,-,CAISDTTSGGTDTQYF,TGTGCCATCAGTGATACGACTAGCGGGGGAACAGATACGCAGTATTTT
TRBJ1-1,TRBV5-1,-,-,CASSSRGAEAFF,TGCGCCAGCAGCTCACGTGGGGCTGAGGCTTTCTTT
TRBJ2-2,TRBV28,-,-,CASSPPGVMGTGELFF,TGTGCCAGCAGTCCCCCGGGGGTGATGGGGACCGGGGAGCTGTTTTTT
TRBJ1-1,TRBV2,-,-,CASSVDQNTEAFF,TGTGCCAGCAGTGTAGATCAGAACACTGAAGCTTTCTTT
TRBJ2-7,TRBV14,TRBD1,-,CASSQGRRGSYEQYF,TGTGCCAGCAGCCAGGGTCGCAGGGGGTCCTACGAGCAGTACTTC
TRBJ2-7,TRBV5-8,TRBD2,-,CASSKGTSGSYEQYF,TGTGCCAGCAGCAAGGGGACTAGCGGGAGTTACGAGCAGTACTTC
TRBJ1-2,TRBV30,-,-,CAWSGNDGRGAGYTF,TGTGCCTGGAGCGGAAACGACGGCCGTGGAGCTGGCTACACCTTC
TRBJ1-5,TRBV4-1,TRBD1,-,CASPQTGGKVRSNQPQHF,TGCGCCAGCCCTCAGACAGGGGGCAAGGTAAGGAGCAATCAGCCCCAGCATTTT
TRBJ2-5,TRBV5-4,-,-,CASGTSQESETQYF,TGTGCCAGCGGAACTAGTCAGGAGAGCGAGACCCAGTACTTC
TRBJ2-3,TRBV5-4,TRBD2,-,CASSPETSGREGTQYF,TGTGCCAGCAGCCCGGAGACTAGCGGGAGAGAAGGTACGCAGTATTTT
TRBJ1-2,TRBV4-1,-,-,CASSQDLTGGELYGYTF,TGCGCCAGCAGCCAAGATCTTACGGGGGGGGAGTTGTATGGCTACACCTTC
TRBJ1-3,TRBV18,-,-,CASSPPAQAGNTIYF,TGTGCCAGCTCACCACCAGCTCAGGCTGGAAACACCATATATTTT
TRBJ1-4,TRBV7-4,-,-,CASSHPGHSSRVNEKLFF,TGTGCCAGCAGCCACCCGGGACACTCAAGCCGTGTTAATGAAAAACTGTTTTTT